The clone carrying this TCR beta chain was observed at least ten times. These data are taken from a study of T cells in Graves' hyperthyroidism and ophthalmopathy. Thyroid ultrasound and orbital computed tomography, with clinical symptoms and serum thyroxine and TRAb, informed diagnoses. The CDR3 has 13 amino acids. Trimming shortened V by 2 bases and J by 7 bases, and 6 bases separated the two germline ends. The germline V gene encodes CDR1 SNHLY and CDR2 FYNNEI. There were TCR beta CDR3 regions amplified from RNA transcripts. An initial round of RT-PCR targeting the TCR CDR3 relied on the HTBI primer set. TCRdb called the multiplex PCR reads again in MiXCR, with one record for every CDR3 protein. The table lists 350,000 to 450,000 distinct CDR3 sequences, 11% to 15% of them singletons, with over 25% in the top ten.

Sequenced: blood. This clonotype originated in a man aged 50-60 years with Graves' ophthalmopathy. This chain connects TRBV2 to TRBJ1-6; no clear D gene. This CDR3 reads CASSENGNSPLHF. Written as DNA, the CDR3 is TGTGCCAGCAGTGAAAACGGAAATTCACCCCTCCACTTT. The entire variable domain, with the rest obtained from reference TRBV2 and TRBJ1-6, is as follows: EPEVTQTPSHQVTQMGQEVILRCVPISNHLYFYWYRQILGQKVEFLVSFYNNEISEKSEIFDDQFSVERPDGSNFTLKIRSTKLEDSAMYFCASSENGNSPLHFGNGTRLTVT.